The rows below give T cell receptor beta chains drawn from one sample of a study of CD8 T cells in ankylosing spondylitis. TCRdb independently ran MiXCR on the 5' RACE reads; one entry per CDR3 protein. The sample carries approximately 340,000 distinct CDR3 sequences, about 15% recorded once. The sample taken for sequencing was blood, either unsorted or a sorted T cell fraction (not recorded which). The receptors were sampled from a male donor with ankylosing spondylitis or in good health (not recorded which). Both conserved end residues are part of each CDR3. D genes are given only for firm matches. Size values are once, few and many counts, or a class for expanded clones, and some rows have none.

j_call v_call clone_size d_call cdr3_nt cdr3_aa
TRBJ2-1 TRBV12-3/TRBV12-4 few TRBD2 TGTGCCAGCAGTTTAGAACTAGCGGGAGAAGTATTTAGCTCCTACAATGAGCAGTTCTTC CASSLELAGEVFSSYNEQFF
TRBJ1-2 TRBV10-3 . . TGTGCCACCCTCGACGACTATGGCTACACCTTC CATLDDYGYTF
TRBJ2-2 TRBV3-1 . TRBD2 TGTGCCAGCAGCCACCGCGTCTTTAGCGGGAGGGCCCCGGGCACCGGGGAGCTGTTTTTT CASSHRVFSGRAPGTGELFF
TRBJ2-3 TRBV20-1 . TRBD2 TGCAGTGCTATATCCACTAGCGGGAGGGAATGGAGCACAGATACGCAGTATTTT CSAISTSGREWSTDTQYF
TRBJ2-3 TRBV12-3/TRBV12-4 . . TGTGCCAGCAGTTTAGCCCGCTACACTAGCACAGATACGCAGTATTTT CASSLARYTSTDTQYF
TRBJ2-1 TRBV19 few TRBD2 TGTGCCAGTAGCACAAGTTCCGGGACTAGCGGTCAGAATGAGCAGTTCTTC CASSTSSGTSGQNEQFF
TRBJ2-1 TRBV11-2 few . TGTGCCAGCAGCAAAGGGGGGCCAGGTATTTACAATGAGCAGTTCTTC CASSKGGPGIYNEQFF
TRBJ2-3 TRBV5-1 . TRBD2 TGCGCCAGCAGCCCCAGGCCTAGCGGGGGGGCAGTGACAGATACGCAGTATTTT CASSPRPSGGAVTDTQYF
TRBJ1-1 TRBV4-2 few . TGTGCCAGCAGCCAGCCCACAGGGAACACTGAAGCTTTCTTT CASSQPTGNTEAFF
TRBJ2-1 TRBV5-4 . . TGTGCCAGCAGCTTGGCGGTAGCGCCTAGCTCCTACAATGAGCAGTTCTTC CASSLAVAPSSYNEQFF
TRBJ2-2 TRBV18 . . TGTGCCAGCTCACCACAGGCCGGGGAGCTGTTTTTT CASSPQAGELFF
TRBJ1-1 TRBV2 many . TGTGCCAGCAGTGAGATGGGCTCAACTGAAGCTTTCTTT CASSEMGSTEAFF
TRBJ2-7 TRBV7-2 many TRBD2 TGTGCCAGCAGCACAAGGACTAGCGGGAATAGATACGAGCAGTACTTC CASSTRTSGNRYEQYF
TRBJ2-2 TRBV20-1 many . TGCAGTGCCAAAAGAGGGGACACGAACACCGGGGAGCTGTTTTTT CSAKRGDTNTGELFF
TRBJ1-6 TRBV10-3 . TRBD1 TGTGCCATCAGTCCCGACAGGGAACGGGGTTCACCCCTCCACTTT CAISPDRERGSPLHF
TRBJ1-5 TRBV6-5 . . TGTGCCAGCAGTTCGACTGATCAGCCCCAGCATTTT CASSSTDQPQHF
TRBJ2-1 TRBV29-1 once . TGCAGCGTACCTCTAGCACAGCCTTACAATGAGCAGTTCTTC CSVPLAQPYNEQFF
TRBJ2-5 TRBV5-1 . TRBD2 TGCGCCAGCAGCTGGGAGCGGGGAGTGCGAGAGACCCAGTACTTC CASSWERGVRETQYF
TRBJ2-2 TRBV7-9 . . TGTGCCAGCAGCTTAGGGACGACTGCTAACACCGGGGAGCTGTTTTTT CASSLGTTANTGELFF
TRBJ2-5 TRBV14 few . TGTGCCAGCAGCCAAGATAGTTATACCCAGTACTTC CASSQDSYTQYF
TRBJ2-3 TRBV18 . TRBD2 TGTGCCAGCTCACCACCGGCCCGACTAGCGGGAGGCACAGATACGCAGTATTTT CASSPPARLAGGTDTQYF
TRBJ2-1 TRBV12-5 . TRBD1 TGTGCTAGTGGTTTGTTACAGGGGCCCTACAATGAGCAGTTCTTC CASGLLQGPYNEQFF
TRBJ2-2 TRBV12-3/TRBV12-4 . TRBD1 TGTGCCAGCATACAGGGGCCCGCGAACACCGGGGAGCTGTTTTTT CASIQGPANTGELFF
TRBJ2-3 TRBV10-3 few . TGTGCCATCAGTCCTAGCGTGAGCACAGATACGCAGTATTTT CAISPSVSTDTQYF
TRBJ1-2 TRBV5-6 few TRBD1 TGTGCCAGCAGCCGGCGCTGGCAGGGGGCCGGCTATGGCTACACCTTC CASSRRWQGAGYGYTF